The 26 T cell receptor beta chains listed next were all sequenced from one sample in a study of blood T cell repertoires in COVID-19 (dated by TCRdb to about 2020). The library was made by the immunoSEQ multiplex PCR assay. In its TCRdb copy, this immuneACCESS table keeps in-frame sequences only and misses some clones. Where compared with another copy, unresolved V genes explain less than half of these, and the others have no known cause. In all, the sample holds roughly 260,000 clones, and about nine tenths of those were seen once. Under 3% of the sample comes from the top ten. Sequenced: peripheral blood. These receptors all stem from a person aged 18 to 35 with COVID-19, enrolled during active disease.

This chain links TRBV13 with TRBJ2-3, with TRBD2 identical over 9 bases. Germline lookup yields CDR1 PRHDT and CDR2 FYEKMQ (reference sequence). With V trimmed by 5 bases and J by 5 bases, 11 bases remained unmatched. CDR3 length: 16 amino acids. The CDR3 DNA reads as TGTGCCAGCAGCCCCCTAGGAGCGGGAGGCGAAGATACGCAGTATTTT. It codes for CASSPLGAGGEDTQYF.

The CDR3 nucleotides read TGTGCCAGCAGTTTAGTGCGGGACACTGAAGCTTTCTTT. It codes for CASSLVRDTEAFF. This chain links TRBV27 with TRBJ1-1; no clear D. Per the germline V gene, CDR1 is MNHEY and CDR2 is SMNVEV (reference sequence). The CDR3 length is 13 residues. V was clipped by 2 bases and J by 3 bases, with 7 bases between them.

The gene calls are TRBV5-1 and TRBJ2-7; 7 bases are a match to TRBD2. V was clipped by 4 bases and J by 3 bases; unmatched bases: 10. CDR1 and CDR2 from the germline V gene are SGHRS and YFSETQ. The CDR3 is 15 amino acids. CDR3 nucleotides: TGCGCCAGCAGCCACGGGACGGGAGGCAACTACGAGCAGTACTTC. It is translated as CASSHGTGGNYEQYF.

The V and J genes are TRBV2 and TRBJ2-5; no clear D. The V end was cut by 7 bases, the J end by 1 base, with 10 bases between. There are 13 residues in the CDR3. From germline, CDR1 is SNHLY and CDR2 FYNNEI. In nucleotides, the CDR3 is TGTGCCAGCAAGACAAATCCCCAAGAGACCCAGTACTTC. Translation gives CASKTNPQETQYF.

V usage is TRBV29-1 and J usage is TRBJ1-5; 7 positions agree with TRBD1. The CDR3 has 12 amino acids. Trimming took 4 bases from V and 5 from J; bases not matched to a gene: 2. The V gene's germline CDR1 is SQVTM and CDR2 ANQGSEA. Here the CDR3 reads CSVGDSHQPQHF. In nucleotides, the CDR3 is TGCAGCGTTGGGGACAGCCATCAGCCCCAGCATTTT.

This chain uses TRBV6-5 with TRBJ2-7; D perhaps matches TRBD2 (5 bases). The CDR3 is 15 amino acids. Germline V gives CDR1 MNHEY, CDR2 SVGAGI. V shed 0 bases and J shed 0 bases, with 9 bases lying between them. The CDR3 nucleotides are TGTGCCAGCAGTTACTCGGGTCGGGACTCCTACGAGCAGTACTTC. The encoded protein is CASSYSGRDSYEQYF.

This chain uses TRBV6-2 or TRBV6-3 with TRBJ1-1, with D uncertain. CDR1 and CDR2 from the germline V gene are MNHEY and SVGEGT. The CDR3 is 14 residues long. The V end was cut by 4 bases, the J end by 1 base, with 10 bases between. The CDR3 nucleotides read TGTGCCAGCAGTTTCCTAGACTGGAACACTGAAGCTTTCTTT. It yields the protein CASSFLDWNTEAFF.

The CDR3 bases are TGTGCCAGCAGCCCGGACAGGGGTAGAGTAAAACTGTTTTTT. As protein: CASSPDRGRVKLFF. The chain carries TRBV28 and TRBJ1-4, with 9 bases aligning to TRBD1. V lost 6 bases to trimming and J lost 10 bases; unmatched junction nucleotides: 9. The germline V gene encodes CDR1 MDHEN and CDR2 SYDVKM. The CDR3 spans 14 residues.

This clone appeared a few times. The chain carries TRBV27 and TRBJ1-5; tentative D call: TRBD1 (5 bases). The CDR3 is made up of 16 amino acids. Germline-derived CDR1 and CDR2 are MNHEY and SMNVEV (reference sequence). The ends were cut back, 5 bases at V and 0 bases at J, with 14 bases in the middle. The CDR3 nucleotides read TGTGCCAGCAGTCCTCACCGACAGAGTAGCAATCAGCCCCAGCATTTT. Protein product: CASSPHRQSSNQPQHF.

The chain has TRBV3-1 (or the pseudogene TRBV3-2) and TRBJ1-5; D is ambiguous. The CDR3 is 14 amino acids. Trimming pared 0 bases from V and 4 bases from J, leaving 7 bases between. Germline V lookup: CDR1 LGHDT, CDR2 YNNKEL (reference sequence). CDR3 sequence (DNA): TGTGCCAGCAGCCAAGATTCGGGGAATCAGCCCCAGCATTTT. This sequence encodes CASSQDSGNQPQHF.

The chain carries TRBV29-1 and TRBJ2-1; the match to TRBD1 covers 7 bases. Germline assignment: CDR1 SQVTM and CDR2 ANQGSEA. This CDR3 spans 15 amino acids. With V trimmed by 6 bases and J by 0 bases, 8 bases remained unmatched. The CDR3 loop is CSVVTGDHSYNEQFF. The CDR3 DNA is TGCAGCGTGGTTACAGGGGATCACTCCTACAATGAGCAGTTCTTC.

This chain links TRBV13 with TRBJ2-7; 9 nucleotides line up with TRBD2. The CDR3 is made up of 16 amino acids. Germline V lookup: CDR1 PRHDT, CDR2 FYEKMQ (reference sequence). The junction had 8 bases not matched to a gene; V was cut back by 0 bases and J by 5 bases. The CDR3 spells CASSLGAGGPGDEQYF. The CDR3 DNA reads TGTGCCAGCAGCTTAGGGGCGGGAGGGCCAGGCGACGAGCAGTACTTC. Variable domain in full (rest from reference TRBV13 and TRBJ2-7): AAGVIQSPRHLIKEKRETATLKCYPIPRHDTVYWYQQGPGQDPQFLISFYEKMQSDKGSIPDRFSAQQFSDYHSELNMSSLELGDSALYFCASSLGAGGPGDEQYFGPGTRLTVT.

The rearrangement links TRBV3-1 (or the pseudogene TRBV3-2) to TRBJ1-2; D possibly corresponds to TRBD1 (6 bases). The CDR3 covers 16 residues. Trimming removed 1 base from V and 7 bases from J, with 19 bases in between. Per the germline V gene, CDR1 is LGHDT and CDR2 is YNNKEL (reference sequence). The CDR3 nucleotides read TGTGCCAGCAGCCAAGTCCAGGGGCCCGGCCGGAGTGGCTACACCTTC. It encodes CASSQVQGPGRSGYTF.

This chain connects TRBV6-2 or TRBV6-3 to TRBJ2-1; TRBD2 aligns across 12 bases. The CDR3 is made up of 15 amino acids. Per the germline V gene, CDR1 is MNHEY and CDR2 is SVGEGT. The junction had 8 bases not matched to a gene; V was cut back by 6 bases and J by 8 bases. The CDR3 nucleotides are TGTGCCAGCAGCACCGGACTAGCGGGAACGGATGAGCAGTTCTTC. Its translation is CASSTGLAGTDEQFF.

The J gene is TRBJ2-1, the V gene TRBV2; 9 bases are shared with TRBD2. CDR3 length: 13 amino acids. Trimming cost V 8 bases and J 4 bases; bases outside gene matches: 3. Germline V gives CDR1 SNHLY, CDR2 FYNNEI. This CDR3 reads CASLTSGYNEQFF. In nucleotides, the CDR3 is TGTGCCAGCCTGACTAGCGGATACAATGAGCAGTTCTTC.

This clone was picked up one time. The J gene is TRBJ1-6, the V gene TRBV5-4; D might be TRBD1 (6 bases). V lost 3 bases and J lost 5, with 9 bases in between. The CDR3 spans 14 residues. Germline loops: CDR1 SGHNT, CDR2 YYREEE (reference sequence). The DNA for the CDR3 is TGTGCCAGCAGCTACAGGGATGATAATTCACCCCTCCACTTT. Amino acid sequence: CASSYRDDNSPLHF.

The gene calls are TRBV5-6 and TRBJ2-5, with D possibly being TRBD2 (6 bases). Between the trimmed V and J ends, which lost 6 bases and 5 bases, there was a span of 14 bases. From germline, CDR1 is SGHDT and CDR2 YYEEEE. The CDR3 has 13 amino acids. The CDR3 sequence is CASTQPGLETQYF. The CDR3 region has the DNA TGTGCCAGCACCCAACCGGGACTCGAGACCCAGTACTTC.

The V and J genes are TRBV5-8 and TRBJ1-5; 10 bases fit TRBD1. The CDR3 runs to 15 residues. J gave up 5 bases and V 2 bases, and 4 bases lay outside the gene matches. The germline CDR1 and CDR2 sequences are SGHTS and YDEGEE. CDR3 DNA: TGTGCCAGCAGCTTCTCCGGGACAGGGGATCAGCCCCAGCATTTT. Translating gives CASSFSGTGDQPQHF.

The chain is built from TRBV5-5 and TRBJ2-2; D call uncertain. Germline CDR1 SGHKS, CDR2 YYEKEE (reference sequence). The length of the CDR3 is 14 residues. The germline V and J ends were trimmed by 0 bases and 2 bases, with 5 bases remaining between them. The CDR3 spells CASSLGSNTGELFF. CDR3 in DNA: TGTGCCAGCAGCTTGGGTAGTAACACCGGGGAGCTGTTTTTT.

The chain has TRBV4-2 and TRBJ1-5, with D unclear. This CDR3 contains 12 residues. Germline loops: CDR1 LGHNA, CDR2 YNFKEQ. V lost 4 bases and J 6 bases, leaving 7 bases between the germline ends. CDR3 protein: CASSLGAQPQHF. Here the CDR3 DNA reads TGTGCCAGCAGCCTAGGAGCTCAGCCCCAGCATTTT.

The chain couples TRBV7-2 to TRBJ2-7, with 7 bases that match TRBD1. The CDR3 extends over 13 amino acids. Germline-derived CDR1 and CDR2 are SGHTA and FQGNSA. J gave up 6 bases and V 4 bases, and 6 bases lay outside the gene matches. The CDR3 spells CASSSATGREQYF. The DNA for the CDR3 is TGTGCCAGCAGCTCCGCGACAGGGCGCGAGCAGTACTTC.

The V gene is TRBV28, the J gene TRBJ1-1; weak D call: TRBD1 (5 bases). Germline assignment: CDR1 MDHEN and CDR2 SYDVKM. V was shortened by 8 bases and J by 5 bases, with 21 bases between the two germline ends. The CDR3 length is 15 residues. The CDR3 reads CASSFGGRVRTEAFF. The CDR3 coding sequence is TGTGCCAGCTCCTTTGGGGGGAGGGTAAGAACTGAAGCTTTCTTT.

V usage is TRBV27 and J usage is TRBJ2-5, with D possibly being TRBD1 (5 bases). V was trimmed by 0 bases and J by 5 bases, leaving 22 bases between them. The CDR3 length is 18 residues. Germline V CDR1 and CDR2: MNHEY, SMNVEV (reference sequence). The CDR3 loop reads CASSLSPDKKRCAETQYF. In DNA form, the CDR3 reads TGTGCCAGCAGTTTATCGCCGGACAAAAAGCGTTGCGCGGAGACCCAGTACTTC.

This clone was counted a few times. V is TRBV24-1 and J is TRBJ2-2; 7 bases are shared with TRBD1. The CDR3 consists of 14 residues. Germline V gene sequence: CDR1 KGHDR, CDR2 SFDVKD. The trim removed 7 bases at V and 6 bases at J, leaving 7 bases unmatched. In DNA, the CDR3 is TGTGCCACCAGCGAACACAGGGGACCCGGGGAGCTGTTTTTT. Protein: CATSEHRGPGELFF.

The chain recombines TRBV9 with TRBJ1-2; 7 bases fit TRBD1. V lost 4 bases, J lost 4 bases, and 13 bases stayed unmatched. This CDR3 comprises 16 residues. The germline V gene encodes CDR1 SGDLS and CDR2 YYNGEE. CDR3 protein: CASSPEGGRLPYGYTF. The CDR3 DNA sequence: TGTGCCAGCAGCCCAGAAGGGGGCCGACTGCCCTATGGCTACACCTTC.

The chain combines TRBV10-2 with TRBJ2-7, with D perhaps TRBD1 (5 bases). The V end lost 3 bases, the J end lost 4 bases, and 19 bases lay between the germline ends. This CDR3 comprises 16 residues. Germline V gives CDR1 WSHSY, CDR2 SAAADI. CDR3 DNA: TGCGCCAGCAGTGAATTGGGGCCAGTGAAGCCTTACGAGCAGTACTTC. Translated: CASSELGPVKPYEQYF.